These 2 T cell receptor beta chains came from one sample sequenced in a study of T cell responses to AZD1222 COVID-19 vaccine. The repertoire was sequenced with immunoSEQ multiplex PCR; TCRdb's copy has only in-frame clones and lacks some. The sample includes about 150,000 clones, over 80% seen only once; the top ten take about 9%. Here the sequenced sample was peripheral blood, taken 28 days after the second AZD1222 dose. Receptor source: an adult who received the AZD1222 COVID-19 vaccine.

The chain has TRBV5-1 and TRBJ2-2; possibly TRBD1 for D (6 bases). The CDR3 extends over 15 amino acids. Per germline, CDR1 SGHRS and CDR2 YFSETQ. V lost 4 bases, J lost 1 base, and 11 bases lay in between. DNA for the CDR3: TGCGCCAGCAGCAGGACAGCTCTGAACACCGGGGAGCTGTTTTTT. Its translation: CASSRTALNTGELFF.

This rearrangement joins TRBV28 to TRBJ1-5, with 10 bases identical to TRBD1. This CDR3 is 16 amino acids long. CDR1 MDHEN and CDR2 SYDVKM come from the germline V gene. With V trimmed by 6 bases and J by 6 bases, 11 bases remained unmatched. The CDR3 is CASSKRDRGHGQPQHF. In DNA, the CDR3 is TGTGCCAGCAGCAAAAGAGACAGGGGGCATGGTCAGCCCCAGCATTTT. Filled out from reference TRBV28 and TRBJ1-5, the complete variable domain reads DVKVTQSSRYLVKRTGEKVFLECVQDMDHENMFWYRQDPGLGLRLIYFSYDVKMKEKGDIPEGYSVSREKKERFSLILESASTNQTSMYLCASSKRDRGHGQPQHFGDGTRLSIL.